The T cell receptor beta chain under discussion was sequenced for a study of blood T cell repertoires in COVID-19. On the study more broadly: Material from acute and convalescent COVID-19 was sourced from the United States, Italy and Spain.

In germline, CDR1 is SGHDT, CDR2 YYEEEE. This CDR3 is 19 amino acids long. With 0 bases removed from V and 1 base from J, the gap between germline ends came to 22 bases. Methods used by the authors: Nucleated cell counts were estimated from reference gene primer amplification. The method was immunoSEQ multiplex PCR; TCRdb's version includes in-frame clones alone and lacks a portion of them. Clone size and V and J calls were adopted from that table, with D and trimming inferred from the DNA. The sample has 140,000 to 150,000 clones, about 85% seen once. The receptor was derived from a human donor with acute or convalescent COVID-19. The donor label of this sample is uncertain. The sequencing input was peripheral blood. This chain uses TRBV5-6 with TRBJ1-2; TRBD1 is a possible D gene (5 bases). The CDR3 is CASSLAIGGLNKDNYGYTF. DNA for the CDR3: TGTGCCAGCAGCTTGGCCATCGGGGGGTTAAATAAAGATAACTATGGCTACACCTTC.